This T cell receptor beta chain emerged from a study of CD8 T cells in ankylosing spondylitis. V was pared by 7 bases and J by 9 bases, with 19 bases between. CDR3 size: 13 residues. Per the germline V gene, CDR1 is DFQATT and CDR2 is SNEGSKA (reference sequence). Comments on this clonotype: No antigen is known for it.

Study-level points and caveats: From matched ankylosing spondylitis synovial fluid, disease-linked clones were reportedly recovered at significantly enriched levels. A TCR beta motif made of about 8 highly homologous variants seemed typical of ankylosing spondylitis blood. A CD8+ phenotype characterized the disease-linked clones, which were relatively rare in peripheral blood.

Scientists made TCR beta libraries using quantitative 5'-RACE with molecular barcodes. TCRdb itself ran the 5' RACE reads through MiXCR, one entry per CDR3 protein. The data contain a few hundred thousand distinct CDR3 sequences, about 20% of them seen just once; the ten biggest clones take up 16%. The source is a male donor with ankylosing spondylitis. The chain has TRBV20-1 and TRBJ1-5, with a weak D call TRBD1 (5 bases). Sequencing input: blood, either unsorted or a sorted T cell fraction (not recorded which). CDR3 sequence (DNA): TGCAGTGGACGGGGCGCGTTCATGATGCCCCAGCATTTT. It translates to CSGRGAFMMPQHF.